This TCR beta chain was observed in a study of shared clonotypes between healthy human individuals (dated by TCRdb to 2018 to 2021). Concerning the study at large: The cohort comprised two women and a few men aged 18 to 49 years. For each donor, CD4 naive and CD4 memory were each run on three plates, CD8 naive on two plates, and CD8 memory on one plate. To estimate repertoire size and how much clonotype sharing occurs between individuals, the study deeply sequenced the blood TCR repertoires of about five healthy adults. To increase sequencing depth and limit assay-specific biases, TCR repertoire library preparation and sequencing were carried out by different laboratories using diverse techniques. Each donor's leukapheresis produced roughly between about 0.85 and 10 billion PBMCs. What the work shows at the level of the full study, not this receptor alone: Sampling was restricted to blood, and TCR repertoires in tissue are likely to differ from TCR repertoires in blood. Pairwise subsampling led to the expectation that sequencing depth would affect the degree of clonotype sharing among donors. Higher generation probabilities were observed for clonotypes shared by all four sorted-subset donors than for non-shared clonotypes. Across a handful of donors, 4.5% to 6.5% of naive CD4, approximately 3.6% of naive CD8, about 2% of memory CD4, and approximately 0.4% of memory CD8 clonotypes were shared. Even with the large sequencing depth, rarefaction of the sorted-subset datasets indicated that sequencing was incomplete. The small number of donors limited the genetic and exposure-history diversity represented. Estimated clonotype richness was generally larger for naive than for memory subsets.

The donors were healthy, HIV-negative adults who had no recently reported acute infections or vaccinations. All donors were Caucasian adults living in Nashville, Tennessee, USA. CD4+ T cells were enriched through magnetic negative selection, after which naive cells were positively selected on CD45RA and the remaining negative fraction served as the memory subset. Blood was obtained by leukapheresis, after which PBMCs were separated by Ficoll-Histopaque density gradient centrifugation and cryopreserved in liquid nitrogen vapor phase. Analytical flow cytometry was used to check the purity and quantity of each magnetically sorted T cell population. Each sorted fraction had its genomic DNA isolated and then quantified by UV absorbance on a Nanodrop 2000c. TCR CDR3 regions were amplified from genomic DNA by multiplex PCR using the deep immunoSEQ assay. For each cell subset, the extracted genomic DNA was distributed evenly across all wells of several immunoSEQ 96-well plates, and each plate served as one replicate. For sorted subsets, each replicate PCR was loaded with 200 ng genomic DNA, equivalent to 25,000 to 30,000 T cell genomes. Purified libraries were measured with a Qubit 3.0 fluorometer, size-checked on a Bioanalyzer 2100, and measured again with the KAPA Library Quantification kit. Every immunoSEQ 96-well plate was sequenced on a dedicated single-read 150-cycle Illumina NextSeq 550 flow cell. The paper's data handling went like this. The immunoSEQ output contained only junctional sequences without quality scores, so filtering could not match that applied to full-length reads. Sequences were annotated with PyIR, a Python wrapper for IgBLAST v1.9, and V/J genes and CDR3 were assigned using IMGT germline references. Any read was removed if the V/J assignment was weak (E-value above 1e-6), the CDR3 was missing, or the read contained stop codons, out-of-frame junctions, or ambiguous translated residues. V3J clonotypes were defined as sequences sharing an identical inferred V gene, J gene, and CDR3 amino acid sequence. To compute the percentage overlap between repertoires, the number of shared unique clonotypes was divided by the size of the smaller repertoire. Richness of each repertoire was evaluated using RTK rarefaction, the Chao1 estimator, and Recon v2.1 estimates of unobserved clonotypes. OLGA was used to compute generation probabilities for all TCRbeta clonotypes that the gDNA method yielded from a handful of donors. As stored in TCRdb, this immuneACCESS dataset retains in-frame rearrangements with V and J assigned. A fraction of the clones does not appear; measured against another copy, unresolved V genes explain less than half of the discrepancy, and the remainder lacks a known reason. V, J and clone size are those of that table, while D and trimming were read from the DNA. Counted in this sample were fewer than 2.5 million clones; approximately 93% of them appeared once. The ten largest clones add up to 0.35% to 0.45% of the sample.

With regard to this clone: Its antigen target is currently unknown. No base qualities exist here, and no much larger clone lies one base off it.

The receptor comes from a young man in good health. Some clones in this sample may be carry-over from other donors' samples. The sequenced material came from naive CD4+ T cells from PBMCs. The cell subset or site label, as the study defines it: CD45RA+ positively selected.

Here the CDR3 is given as CASSDVTANYEQYF. Read as DNA, the sequence is TGTGCCAGCAGTGACGTGACAGCAAACTACGAGCAGTACTTC. The chain links TRBV25-1 with TRBJ2-5; the D gene is possibly TRBD1, with 5 bases matching. TRBJ2-7 explains the end of the DNA better; the J call may be wrong. The CDR3 covers 14 residues, taking in both the cysteine and the phenylalanine. The sequence is cut down to CDR3 DNA, 42 bases in frame from base 1. As encoded in the germline V gene, CDR1 is MGHDK while CDR2 is SYGVNS.